The 26 T cell receptor beta chains below were found in one sample sequenced in a study of beta chain features in type 1 diabetes. The authors reverse transcribed all of the isolated RNA, so sequencing captured expressed TCRB transcripts. Clones were read by immunoSEQ multiplex PCR, and TCRdb kept only the in-frame ones, dropping some. The table lists over 100,000 clones, roughly 40% of them singletons. What was sequenced was stem cell memory CD4+ T cells from blood. These receptors all stem from a woman aged 18-29 years in good health.

The table lists this clone with a few counts. This chain connects TRBV5-4 to TRBJ1-1, with D perhaps matching TRBD1 (5 bases). This CDR3 has 13 amino acids. CDR1 is SGHNT, CDR2 YYREEE, per germline (reference sequence). Trimming removed 1 base from V and 6 bases from J, with 10 bases in between. CDR3 nucleotides: TGTGCCAGCAGCTTGCAGGGTAGATCTGAAGCTTTCTTT. This codes for CASSLQGRSEAFF.

The CDR3 sequence: CASRPTGKGFGGYTF. DNA of the CDR3: TGTGCCAGCAGACCGACAGGGAAAGGTTTTGGTGGCTACACCTTC. The chain carries TRBV7-3 and TRBJ1-2; 7 bases agree with TRBD1. CDR3 length: 15 residues. V shed 6 bases and J 7 bases; nucleotides not matched to a gene: 14. Germline CDR1 and CDR2: SGHTA and FQGTGA.

The chain couples TRBV5-1 to TRBJ1-1, with TRBD1 identical over 7 bases. CDR3 length equals 15 residues. The V gene's germline CDR1 is SGHRS and CDR2 YFSETQ. V trimming: 4 bases; J trimming: 5 bases; junction bases outside the gene matches: 11. CDR3 nucleotide sequence: TGCGCCAGCAGCCTGGCGGGACAGCGGGGGACTGAAGCTTTCTTT. Translating it yields CASSLAGQRGTEAFF.

The rearrangement uses TRBV5-4 and TRBJ2-1; 7 positions match TRBD1. V was pared by 0 bases and J by 4 bases, with 1 base of the junction left unmatched. This CDR3 is built from 14 residues. Per germline, CDR1 SGHNT and CDR2 YYREEE (reference sequence). CDR3 DNA: TGTGCCAGCAGCTTGGGACAGGGATACAATGAGCAGTTCTTC. Translated, it gives CASSLGQGYNEQFF.

This clone was detected only a few times. The chain has TRBV6-1 and TRBJ2-3; a possible D gene is TRBD2 (5 bases). Germline V CDR1 and CDR2: MNHNS, SASEGT. V lost 6 bases, J lost 4 bases, and 11 bases lay in between. The CDR3 is 13 amino acids. CDR3: CASSRGFPDTQYF. CDR3 in DNA: TGTGCCAGCAGCCGGGGTTTTCCAGATACGCAGTATTTT.

The V and J genes are TRBV27 and TRBJ2-3, with 8 positions matching TRBD2. Germline loops: CDR1 MNHEY, CDR2 SMNVEV (reference sequence). The CDR3 totals 14 residues. The V gene end was trimmed by 6 bases and the J gene end by 6 bases; junction bases not matched to a gene: 8. Here the CDR3 reads CASSPGGPRDTQYF. CDR3 coding DNA: TGTGCCAGCAGCCCGGGAGGGCCACGGGATACGCAGTATTTT.

V usage is TRBV5-1 and J usage is TRBJ1-1; possible D gene TRBD1, 6 bases. V lost 6 bases, J lost 4 bases, and 10 bases lay in between. Germline assignment: CDR1 SGHRS and CDR2 YFSETQ. The CDR3 totals 12 residues. The chain's CDR3 is CASTDRITEAFF. CDR3 in DNA: TGCGCCAGCACAGACAGGATCACTGAAGCTTTCTTT.

The J gene is TRBJ1-1, the V gene TRBV5-1; TRBD1 might be the D (6 bases). CDR3 length: 15 residues. Germline loops: CDR1 SGHRS, CDR2 YFSETQ. Trimming took 0 bases from V and 4 from J, leaving 13 bases between them. CDR3 loop: CASSLAQGLGTEAFF. CDR3 sequence (DNA): TGCGCCAGCAGCTTGGCCCAGGGGCTCGGCACTGAAGCTTTCTTT.

This clone was seen a handful of times. This chain connects TRBV7-9 to TRBJ2-5, with a possible D match to TRBD2 (5 bases). The J call may be in error: the DNA end matches TRBJ2-7 better. Germline V gene data show CDR1 as SEHNR and CDR2 as FQNEAQ (reference sequence). There are 14 residues in the CDR3. In DNA, the CDR3 is TGTGCCAGCAGCTTATCGGGAATCCTCTACGAGCAGTACTTC. Amino acids: CASSLSGILYEQYF.

V is TRBV4-2 and J is TRBJ2-5; D might be TRBD2 (6 bases). The CDR3 has 16 amino acids. V was shortened by 4 bases and J by 5 bases, with 20 bases between the two germline ends. Germline CDR1 reads LGHNA; CDR2 reads YNFKEQ. This CDR3 reads CASSRPWVGGGETQYF. The CDR3, as DNA: TGTGCCAGCAGCCGGCCGTGGGTGGGAGGCGGGGAGACCCAGTACTTC.

The chain is built from TRBV7-8 and TRBJ2-7, with TRBD2 matching over 10 bases. V dropped 3 bases and J dropped 0; count of bases not matched to a gene: 5. This CDR3 is built from 16 residues. Germline loops: CDR1 SGHVS, CDR2 FQNEAQ. The CDR3 sequence is CASSFSSGRSSYEQYF. DNA for the CDR3: TGTGCCAGCAGCTTCTCTAGCGGGAGAAGCTCCTACGAGCAGTACTTC.

This clone was observed a handful of times. V usage is TRBV7-3 and J usage is TRBJ1-1; the match to TRBD1 covers 9 bases. Losses at the gene ends were 5 bases for V and 5 bases for J; bases not matched to a gene: 9. Per the germline V gene, CDR1 is SGHTA and CDR2 is FQGTGA. The CDR3 length is 15 residues. The CDR3, as DNA: TGTGCCAGCAGCGTAGACAGGGGGGAGTGGACTGAAGCTTTCTTT. Translation gives CASSVDRGEWTEAFF.

This clone showed up just a few times. V is TRBV18 and J is TRBJ2-3; D remains ambiguous. The CDR3 spans 12 residues. V lost 2 bases, J lost 5 bases, and 5 bases lay in between. Germline-derived CDR1 and CDR2 are KGHSH and LQKENI. For the CDR3, the DNA is TGTGCCAGCTCACCAACGGGAGATACGCAGTATTTT. Translating it yields CASSPTGDTQYF.

This rearrangement joins TRBV15 to TRBJ2-3; D might be TRBD1 (6 bases). Germline V gene data show CDR1 as LNHNV and CDR2 as YYDKDF (reference sequence). The CDR3 is made up of 16 amino acids. Trimming removed 1 base at V and 3 bases at J, with 14 bases between. The DNA for the CDR3 is TGTGCCACCAGCAGAGTATGGAGGACAGTTACAGATACGCAGTATTTT. Amino acids: CATSRVWRTVTDTQYF. The full variable domain, rest sourced from reference TRBV15 and TRBJ2-3, is DAMVIQNPRYQVTQFGKPVTLSCSQTLNHNVMYWYQQKSSQAPKLLFHYYDKDFNNEADTPDNFQSRRPNTSFCFLDIRSPGLGDTAMYLCATSRVWRTVTDTQYFGPGTRLTVL.

DNA for the CDR3: TGCGCCAGCAGCCGAGAAACTCAATATGGCTACACCTTC. It specifies CASSRETQYGYTF. The chain links TRBV4-1 to TRBJ1-2, with no clear D. Germline-derived CDR1 and CDR2 are MGHRA and YSYEKL. The CDR3 has 13 amino acids. Trimming took off 4 bases at V and 5 bases at J, with 11 bases between the two ends.

The V gene is TRBV7-9, the J gene TRBJ2-7; 9 positions agree with TRBD2. Germline V gene data show CDR1 as SEHNR and CDR2 as FQNEAQ (reference sequence). The V and J ends lost 1 base and 3 bases, in that order; junction bases with no gene match: 7. The CDR3 totals 16 residues. The CDR3 coding sequence is TGTGCCAGCAGCTTAGTGGGCCTAGCGGGAAACTACGAGCAGTACTTC. Its translation is CASSLVGLAGNYEQYF.

V gene TRBV5-1 combines with J gene TRBJ2-3; 7 nucleotides match TRBD2. This CDR3 has 16 amino acids. Germline V CDR1 and CDR2: SGHRS, YFSETQ. V lost 0 bases and J lost 3; bases outside the gene matches: 7. The CDR3 DNA reads as TGCGCCAGCAGCTTGGCGTCTAGCGGAGGGACAGATACGCAGTATTTT. Amino acids: CASSLASSGGTDTQYF.

This clone has only a few counts. The chain joins TRBV28 to TRBJ2-3; D might be TRBD2 (5 bases). The CDR3 loop spans 17 amino acids. Germline-derived CDR1 and CDR2 are MDHEN and SYDVKM. V was clipped by 4 bases and J by 2 bases, with 19 bases between them. The CDR3 loop is CASSSPRRRSFTDTQYF. The DNA for the CDR3 is TGTGCCAGCAGTTCCCCTCGGCGGAGGTCCTTCACAGATACGCAGTATTTT.

This clone was counted a few times. The rearrangement links TRBV11-1 to TRBJ2-1, with 9 bases matching TRBD2. The V segment lost 4 bases and the J segment 2 bases; nucleotides outside the gene matches: 6. The CDR3 length is 16 residues. Germline V gene lookup returns CDR1 SGHAT and CDR2 FQDESV (reference sequence). CDR3 sequence: CASSYGGRATYNEQFF. CDR3 nucleotides: TGTGCCAGCAGCTACGGCGGGAGGGCCACCTACAATGAGCAGTTCTTC.

This clone was recorded many times. V is TRBV4-3 and J is TRBJ2-6, with D possibly being TRBD1 (5 bases). This CDR3 has 17 amino acids. Trimming shortened V by 0 bases and J by 1 base, and 10 bases separated the two germline ends. Per germline, CDR1 LGHNA and CDR2 YSLEER. The CDR3 here is CASSQDRAGSGANVLTF. CDR3 DNA: TGCGCCAGCAGCCAAGATCGCGCAGGGTCTGGGGCCAACGTCCTGACTTTC.

The J gene is TRBJ2-3, the V gene TRBV4-3, with 8 positions matching TRBD2. V lost 1 base to trimming and J lost 6 bases; unmatched junction nucleotides: 15. In germline, CDR1 is LGHNA, CDR2 YSLEER. This CDR3 region has 18 residues. The CDR3 coding sequence is TGCGCCAGCAGCCAAGCTCCCCCAGCGGGAGTAGGCTGGGATACGCAGTATTTT. It translates to CASSQAPPAGVGWDTQYF.

This clone was detected only a few times. The gene calls are TRBV10-3 and TRBJ2-7; the match to TRBD1 covers 9 bases. This CDR3 contains 15 residues. The germline V gene has CDR1 ENHRY and CDR2 SYGVKD. V trimming: 3 bases; J trimming: 7 bases; junction bases outside the gene matches: 10. The CDR3 DNA reads as TGTGCCATCAGTGATGTGACAGGGGGAGTAAAAGAGCAGTACTTC. It yields the protein CAISDVTGGVKEQYF.

This clone turned up a few times. V and J are TRBV6-7 and TRBJ2-1, with 8 bases aligning to TRBD2. TRBV6-7 counts as an open reading frame of uncertain function. The CDR3 extends over 15 amino acids. Trimming cost V 4 bases and J 6 bases; bases outside gene matches: 8. The CDR3 region is CASSWASGSINEQFF. CDR3 nucleotide sequence: TGTGCCAGCAGTTGGGCCAGCGGGAGTATCAATGAGCAGTTCTTC.

The table lists this clone with a count of one. The V and J genes are TRBV5-1 and TRBJ2-1, with D possibly being TRBD2 (6 bases). The CDR3 is 15 amino acids. V was shortened by 6 bases and J by 12 bases, with 25 bases between the two germline ends. Germline V gene sequence: CDR1 SGHRS, CDR2 YFSETQ. CDR3 DNA sequence: TGCGCCAGCAACCAACTAGCACCAGGCGTCGGGCGGCAGTTCTTC. Its protein is CASNQLAPGVGRQFF.

The rearrangement links TRBV19 to TRBJ2-7; the D gene is possibly TRBD1 (6 bases). Trimming cost V 4 bases and J 3 bases, with 7 bases left between them. CDR1 LNHDA and CDR2 SQIVND come from the germline V gene (reference sequence). The CDR3 extends over 12 amino acids. CDR3 loop: CASSTQGYEQYF. The CDR3 nucleotides read TGTGCCAGTAGTACACAGGGCTACGAGCAGTACTTC.

This clone occurred a few times. This chain joins TRBV14 and TRBJ2-7; no firm D call. CDR3 size: 11 residues. V lost 8 bases, J lost 3 bases, and 8 bases lay in between. Germline-derived CDR1 and CDR2 are SGHDN and FVKESK. For the CDR3, the DNA is TGTGCCAGCGGCAAGATCTACGAGCAGTACTTC. Amino acids: CASGKIYEQYF.